The rows below give T cell receptor beta chains drawn from one sample of a study of blood T cell repertoires in COVID-19. Assay: immunoSEQ multiplex PCR; the TCRdb copy retains only in-frame clones and omits some. The sample shows around 68,000 clones, 75% to 90% of them seen only once. Material for sequencing was peripheral blood. The receptors here all came from a man between 50 and 59 years old with acute or convalescent COVID-19. Each CDR3 is given without its conserved first and last residue.

cdr3_aa | v_call
ATSRVGVDTEAF | TRBV15
SVRNEKLF | TRBV29-1
ASSQESTSSYNEQF | TRBV4-1
ASSGALSGNTIY | TRBV19
ASSGWGTSGNEQF | TRBV5-5
ASSKFGGSGNTIY | TRBV2
ASSVAGGINSPLH | TRBV9
ASSLVPGNTEAF | TRBV11-3
ASSPLTGTDTQY | TRBV14
AWSEIGSNADTQY | TRBV30
ASSPPDRATDTQY | TRBV28
ASTDSELEAF | TRBV7-9
ASSLSLAGATGANVLT | TRBV7-9
ASSPHLGQPNTEAF | TRBV7-9
ASSKQGWAETQY | TRBV3-1/TRBV3-2
ASSFGQGNQPQH | TRBV19
ASSPGNSGANVLT | TRBV18
ASSHPRTSGSTTSYNEQF | TRBV28
ASSPQTASTDTQY | TRBV18
ASSYSSVAGSAGTSTDTQY | TRBV6-2/TRBV6-3
ATTRAEPNNEQF | TRBV15
ASSQQLAGGNNEQF | TRBV4-3
ASQRSSKETQY | TRBV27
ASSLGTPTNEKLF | TRBV4-2
ASRPRQDGGNQPQH | TRBV6-2/TRBV6-3
ASSQRQGDAF | TRBV13
ASRRYQEKLF | TRBV12-3/TRBV12-4
ASSYLAGANYGYT | TRBV6-2/TRBV6-3
ASSLYGMDVGRAASNEQF | TRBV5-4
ASSDDRGHQETQY | TRBV25-1
ASSPGTATDTQY | TRBV3-1/TRBV3-2
AIRQDREETQY | TRBV10-3
ASSVASGLVPGEQF | TRBV9
ASSSGQKSWCVRFGQPQH | TRBV11-3
ASSFASGETQY | TRBV7-9